Below, 4 T cell receptor beta chains from the same sample are listed, as sequenced in a study of T cells after posttransplantation cyclophosphamide (TCRdb year 2016). To prepare the library, the immunoSEQ multiplex PCR assay was applied. TCRdb's version of the immuneACCESS table is confined to in-frame rearrangements and falls short of the full clone set. An unresolved V gene accounts for under half of the shortfall where checked; the remainder is of unknown origin. The sample yields tens of thousands of clones; roughly 70% were counted once. Clones ranked in the top ten supply about 0.61% of the sample. Input material: memory CD4+ T cells sorted from PBMCs. All receptors derive from a woman in her sixties in good health, CMV-negative, and a related stem cell transplant donor.

This chain connects TRBV9 to TRBJ1-3; 7 bases agree with TRBD1. CDR1 is SGDLS, CDR2 YYNGEE, per germline. The CDR3 is 15 residues long. With 0 bases clipped from V and 4 bases from J, the junction kept 4 bases outside the gene matches. The CDR3 region has the DNA TGTGCCAGCAGCGTAGATACAGGGGTCGGAAACACCATATATTTT. As protein: CASSVDTGVGNTIYF.

This clone was detected only a few times. This chain joins TRBV2 and TRBJ2-7; a possible D gene is TRBD2 (6 bases). The CDR3 totals 13 residues. The V and J ends lost 8 bases and 2 bases respectively, with 13 bases between them. Germline CDR1 SNHLY, CDR2 FYNNEI. The CDR3 loop is CASRGGRTYEQYF. The CDR3 DNA reads TGTGCCAGCCGCGGAGGGAGGACCTACGAGCAGTACTTC.

V is TRBV10-3 and J is TRBJ2-3, with TRBD2 matching over 11 bases. The germline V gene has CDR1 ENHRY and CDR2 SYGVKD. With V trimmed by 6 bases and J by 4 bases, 6 bases remained unmatched. The CDR3 sequence is 15 residues long. The CDR3 loop reads CAIRFTSGGADTQYF. The CDR3 nucleotides read TGTGCCATCAGATTCACTAGCGGGGGAGCAGATACGCAGTATTTT.

V and J are TRBV7-2 and TRBJ2-1, with 8 bases matching TRBD1. V lost 5 bases and J lost 10; bases outside the gene matches: 10. Germline V lookup: CDR1 SGHTA, CDR2 FQGNSA. The CDR3 length is 14 residues. DNA of the CDR3: TGTGCCAGCAGCCACAGGGGGTCTTTGGGAGAGCAGTTCTTC. Protein: CASSHRGSLGEQFF. Full variable domain (outside the CDR3, taken from reference TRBV7-2 and TRBJ2-1): GAGVSQSPSNKVTEKGKDVELRCDPISGHTALYWYRQSLGQGLEFLIYFQGNSAPDKSGLPSDRFSAERTGGSVSTLTIQRTQQEDSAVYLCASSHRGSLGEQFFGPGTRLTVL.